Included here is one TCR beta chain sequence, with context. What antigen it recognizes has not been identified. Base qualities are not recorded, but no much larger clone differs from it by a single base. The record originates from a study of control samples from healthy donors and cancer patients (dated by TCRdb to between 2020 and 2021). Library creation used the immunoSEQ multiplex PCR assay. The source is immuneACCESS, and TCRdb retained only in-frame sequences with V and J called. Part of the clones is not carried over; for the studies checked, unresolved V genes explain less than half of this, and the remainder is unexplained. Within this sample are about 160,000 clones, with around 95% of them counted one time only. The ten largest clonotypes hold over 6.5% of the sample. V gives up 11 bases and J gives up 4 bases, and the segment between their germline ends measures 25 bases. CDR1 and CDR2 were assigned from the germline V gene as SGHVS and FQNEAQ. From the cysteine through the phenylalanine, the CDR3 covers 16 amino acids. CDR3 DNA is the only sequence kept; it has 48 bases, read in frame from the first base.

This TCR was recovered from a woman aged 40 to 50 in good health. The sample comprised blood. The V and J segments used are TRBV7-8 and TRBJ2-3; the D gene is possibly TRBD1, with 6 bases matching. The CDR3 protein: CALTPSRQGIPDTQYF. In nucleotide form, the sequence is TGTGCCCTAACCCCTAGTCGGCAGGGGATCCCAGATACGCAGTATTTT.